This T cell receptor (beta chain) derives from a study of T cell repertoires in cytomegalovirus infection. Whole-study context: It was recently identified HLA-C-restricted and well-studied HLA-B-restricted CMV epitopes that the study used.

In TCRdb, the reads were re-called with MiXCR into one record per CDR3 protein. The table shows about 500,000 distinct CDR3 sequences, with roughly a third occurring only once. The V segment lost 7 bases and the J segment 8 bases; nucleotides outside the gene matches: 8. Per germline, CDR1 MDHEN and CDR2 SYDVKM. The CDR3 contains 15 residues. Details on this clonotype: What it binds is not known.

Sequencing used cultured PBMCs, obtained from culture after CMV antigen stimulation. This chain joins TRBV28 and TRBJ2-2; 12 bases align to TRBD2. The clonotype was recovered from a human donor in good health (CMV status not recorded). Some clones in this sample may be carry-over from other donors' samples. CDR3 sequence (DNA): TGTGCCAGCAAGACTAGCGGGAGACTCAGGGGGGAGCTGTTTTTT. As protein: CASKTSGRLRGELFF. The full variable domain, in which reference TRBV28 and TRBJ2-2 provide the parts outside the CDR3, is DVKVTQSSRYLVKRTGEKVFLECVQDMDHENMFWYRQDPGLGLRLIYFSYDVKMKEKGDIPEGYSVSREKKERFSLILESASTNQTSMYLCASKTSGRLRGELFFGEGSRLTVL.